This TCR beta chain comes out of a study of T-cell memory formation after mild COVID-19. Overall study findings and caveats: CD4+ contracting clones were mainly CM and EM; CD8+ ones, EMRA.

CDR1 ENHRY and CDR2 SYGVKD come from the germline V gene. This CDR3 contains 14 residues. With V trimmed by 4 bases and J by 5 bases, 4 bases remained unmatched. TCRdb re-called the 5' RACE reads with MiXCR, one entry per CDR3 protein. The sample has a few hundred thousand distinct CDR3 sequences, 7.5% to 10% seen once. Notes on this clonotype: The antigen is undetermined.

This sequence was found in a man between 18 and 29 years old who had mild COVID-19 (a few samples of this study predate the infection). Cell type and time point are not known. The rearrangement uses TRBV10-3 and TRBJ1-5, with TRBD1 identical over 8 bases. The sample comprised PBMCs or a T cell subset sorted from them (not recorded which). The CDR3 sequence: CAISGGTGYQPQHF. CDR3 coding DNA: TGTGCCATCAGTGGGGGGACAGGCTATCAGCCCCAGCATTTT.